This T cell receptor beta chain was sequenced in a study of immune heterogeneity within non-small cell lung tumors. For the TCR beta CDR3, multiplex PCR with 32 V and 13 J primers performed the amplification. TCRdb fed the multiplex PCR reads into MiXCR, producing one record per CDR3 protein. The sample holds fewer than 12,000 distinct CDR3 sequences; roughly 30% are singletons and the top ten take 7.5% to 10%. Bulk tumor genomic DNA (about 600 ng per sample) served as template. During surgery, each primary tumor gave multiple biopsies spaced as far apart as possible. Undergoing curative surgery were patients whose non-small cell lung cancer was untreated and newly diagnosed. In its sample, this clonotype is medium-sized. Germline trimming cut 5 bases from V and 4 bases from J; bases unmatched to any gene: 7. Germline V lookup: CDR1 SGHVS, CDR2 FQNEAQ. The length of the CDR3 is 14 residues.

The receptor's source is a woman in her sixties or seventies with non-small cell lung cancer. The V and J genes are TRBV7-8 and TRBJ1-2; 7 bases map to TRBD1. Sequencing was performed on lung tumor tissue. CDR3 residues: CASSLLTGIYGYTF. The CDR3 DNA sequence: TGTGCCAGCAGCCTTCTGACAGGGATCTATGGCTACACCTTC.